The TCR beta chain described here comes from a study of CD8+CD57+ T cells in acquired aplastic anemia. Genomic DNA served as template for TCR beta VDJ and CDR3 profiling. TCRdb itself ran the reads through MiXCR, one entry per CDR3 protein. Of 300,000 or so distinct CDR3 sequences in the sample, 56% were seen once. This clonotype showed up many times. Its antigen is undetermined. The CDR3 has 11 amino acids. CDR1 is DFQATT, CDR2 SNEGSKA, per germline (reference sequence). Study outcomes and limitations: Patients and controls shared some 30 CD8+ CDR3 sequences, highly expressed in patients.

The chain carries TRBV20-1 and TRBJ1-1; D gene uncertain. This clonotype was sampled from a human donor with severe aplastic anemia or a healthy control (not recorded which). Sequences were obtained from sorted CD4+, CD8+, or CD8+CD57+ T cells (not recorded which) from PBMCs. CDR3 protein: CSLPRNTEAFF. The DNA for the CDR3 is TGCAGCCTCCCGAGGAACACTGAAGCTTTCTTT.